A selection of T cell receptor beta chains follows, all from one sample in a study of beta chain features in type 1 diabetes. Data came from immunoSEQ multiplex PCR; TCRdb stores just in-frame clones and leaves some out. The sample lists about 140,000 clones; 9% to 10% were seen once. Specimen: central memory CD4+ T cells from blood. These TCRs come from a woman aged 40 to 50 in good health. Each CDR3 is given with its conserved first and last residue.

>TRBV14|14
CASSPRKGGDTQYF
>TRBV5-1|13
CASSLSGGYGYTF
>TRBV11-1|16
CASSLQLPPNTGELFF
>TRBV4-1|18
CASSPTRTRGGLMNEQFF
>TRBV29-1|14
CSVEGAYGANVLTF
>TRBV5-8|17
CASSPGRGGGFQETQYF
>TRBV18|18
CASSPLAVGSGGAYEQYF
>TRBV7-2|15
CASSLGTDFTYEQYF
>TRBV2|12
CASSVTAGELFF
>TRBV19|16
CASSLRAGVSTDTQYF
>TRBV18|16
CASSLGQGPMNTEAFF
>TRBV5-1|16
CASSPADRPNNSPLHF
>TRBV7-2|15
CASSLYSTSTDTQYF
>TRBV2|17
CASSDNTGQGIRQPQHF
>TRBV10-1|13
CASSESRNSPLHF
>TRBV9|16
CASSPLIGGSYNEQFF
>TRBV2|15
CASRGLGVGTGELFF
>TRBV7-9|16
CASSSSGTGDKNIQYF
>TRBV6-6|14
CASSYAADNQPQHF
>TRBV6-1|14
CASSFPRQKNIQYF
>TRBV6-6|13
CASSYATGNEQYF
>TRBV18|15
CASSPPGQSNQPQHF
>TRBV7-9|13
CASKLAGAETQYF
>TRBV5-6|15
CASSPGTLSSYEQYF
>TRBV7-8|16
CASSLVETGGTYGYTF
>TRBV13|16
CASSRGWGLITDTQYF
>TRBV9|18
CASSVGVAGGPGQETQYF
>TRBV7-6|16
CASSPSGRGAYQPQHF
>TRBV11-1|12
CASSFSTGELFF
>TRBV4-3|14
CASSQGPITGELFF
>TRBV9|12
CATYRVGYGYTF
>TRBV28|12
CASHSGGYEQYF
>TRBV20-1|11
CSRGRGNEQFF
>TRBV28|18
CASSVPGGLAGGQETQYF